The next 27 T cell receptor beta chains were all read from a single sample in a study of CD8+ T cells in alopecia areata. Extraction of RNA preceded its reverse transcription into cDNA, which served as the sequencing template. Only in-frame clones appear in the TCRdb table, and some are missing; sequencing was by immunoSEQ multiplex PCR. The sample has around 190,000 clones; roughly 60% are singletons. Treatment specified: oral pan-JAK inhibitor, 5-10 mg twice daily. The input for sequencing was CD4+ T cells sorted from blood, taken at week 24, from a patient treated with tofacitinib. These receptors were obtained from a human donor with alopecia areata.

The chain combines TRBV4-1 with TRBJ2-7; 8 bases are a match to TRBD1. The CDR3 extends over 16 amino acids. CDR1 is MGHRA and CDR2 is YSYEKL in the germline V gene. The V segment lost 0 bases and the J segment 1 base; nucleotides outside the gene matches: 5. This chain's CDR3 is CASSQDQGAISYEQYF. In DNA, the CDR3 is TGCGCCAGCAGCCAAGATCAGGGGGCAATATCCTACGAGCAGTACTTC.

The V call is TRBV11-2, the J call TRBJ1-4; D is ambiguous. With 5 bases removed from V and 6 bases from J, the gap between germline ends came to 7 bases. Germline CDR1 reads SGHAT; CDR2 reads FQNNGV. The CDR3 length is 12 residues. CDR3 in DNA: TGTGCCAGCAGCCGGAACTATGAAAAACTGTTTTTT. Translated: CASSRNYEKLFF.

This clone was picked up many times. The chain is built from TRBV7-8 and TRBJ1-5; D unclear. Germline CDR1 SGHVS, CDR2 FQNEAQ. The CDR3 spans 13 residues. Trimming pared 2 bases from V and 5 bases from J, leaving 7 bases between. CDR3 in amino acids: CASSLIAHQPQHF. For the CDR3, the DNA is TGTGCCAGCAGCTTAATCGCCCATCAGCCCCAGCATTTT.

This clone was recorded once. V and J are TRBV5-1 and TRBJ1-1; no reliable D call. The CDR3 has 13 amino acids. Germline CDR1 reads SGHRS; CDR2 reads YFSETQ. V dropped 4 bases and J dropped 0 bases, with 7 bases sitting between them. The DNA of the CDR3 is TGCGCCAGCAGCGCCTGGGTGAACACTGAAGCTTTCTTT. Translation: CASSAWVNTEAFF.

CDR3 residues: CASSRERQGTGLDTQYF. The DNA of the CDR3 is TGCGCCAGCAGCCGGGAAAGACAGGGTACGGGGTTGGATACGCAGTATTTT. The V call is TRBV4-3, the J call TRBJ2-3; 7 nucleotides match TRBD1. With V trimmed by 4 bases and J by 6 bases, 16 bases remained unmatched. Germline CDR1 is LGHNA and CDR2 is YSLEER. The CDR3 consists of 17 residues.

The chain couples TRBV25-1 to TRBJ1-4, with D perhaps TRBD1 (6 bases). Trimming took 4 bases from V and 4 from J, leaving 10 bases between them. This CDR3 region has 14 residues. CDR1 and CDR2 from the germline V gene are MGHDK and SYGVNS. The CDR3, as DNA: TGTGCCAGCAGTGGGACAGTCTTTAATGAAAAACTGTTTTTT. As protein: CASSGTVFNEKLFF.

This chain links TRBV29-1 with TRBJ1-1; maybe TRBD1 (6 bases). CDR3 size: 13 residues. The V end was cut by 7 bases, the J end by 1 base, with 13 bases between. Germline V gives CDR1 SQVTM, CDR2 ANQGSEA. CDR3: CSASRGSNTEAFF. CDR3 DNA: TGCAGCGCTTCCAGGGGCTCGAACACTGAAGCTTTCTTT.

The genes are TRBV11-2 and TRBJ1-5; the D gene is possibly TRBD1 (5 bases). The V gene lost 0 bases and the J gene lost 3 bases, with 6 bases spanning the gap. This CDR3 is built from 14 residues. CDR1 SGHAT and CDR2 FQNNGV come from the germline V gene. DNA for the CDR3: TGTGCCAGCAGCTTAGAGACAGACAATCAGCCCCAGCATTTT. It yields the protein CASSLETDNQPQHF.

This chain uses TRBV30 with TRBJ2-5; D is tentatively TRBD1 or TRBD2 (5 bases each). CDR1 GTSNPN and CDR2 SVGIG come from the germline V gene (reference sequence). This CDR3 contains 13 residues. Trimming took 2 bases from V and 4 from J, leaving 11 bases between them. The CDR3 spells CAWSTGRRETQYF. The CDR3 nucleotides read TGTGCCTGGAGTACGGGACGAAGAGAGACCCAGTACTTC.

The rearrangement joins TRBV4-3 to TRBJ1-1; D remains ambiguous. The V gene lost 3 bases and the J gene lost 1 base, with 9 bases spanning the gap. Germline lookup yields CDR1 LGHNA and CDR2 YSLEER. CDR3 length: 14 amino acids. CDR3 DNA sequence: TGCGCCAGCAGCCACCTCTTGGGGAACACTGAAGCTTTCTTT. It encodes CASSHLLGNTEAFF.

The chain is built from TRBV30 and TRBJ1-1, with a weak D call TRBD1 (5 bases). V lost 1 base and J lost 2, with 8 bases in between. Germline V gives CDR1 GTSNPN, CDR2 SVGIG (reference sequence). This CDR3 has 13 residues. CDR3 sequence reads: CAWSGGGNTEAFF. DNA of the CDR3: TGTGCCTGGAGTGGTGGGGGTAACACTGAAGCTTTCTTT.

The V gene is TRBV30, the J gene TRBJ1-2, with D possibly being TRBD1 (6 bases). CDR1 and CDR2 from the germline V gene are GTSNPN and SVGIG (reference sequence). V shed 7 bases and J shed 5 bases, with 11 bases lying between them. The CDR3 consists of 11 residues. The CDR3 sequence is CAFTRGYGYTF. The DNA for the CDR3 is TGTGCCTTTACTAGGGGGTATGGCTACACCTTC.

This clone was seen more than once but under ten times. The genes are TRBV9 and TRBJ1-2, with 7 positions matching TRBD1. Germline values: CDR1 SGDLS, CDR2 YYNGEE. This CDR3 comprises 13 residues. Trimming at V came to 6 bases and at J to 5 bases, leaving 7 bases not matched to a gene. In DNA form, the CDR3 reads TGTGCCAGCACCCCGACAGGGACGTATGGCTACACCTTC. Its protein is CASTPTGTYGYTF.

This clone occurred once. CDR3 region: CSASTVNYGYTF. The CDR3, as DNA: TGCAGCGCAAGTACAGTGAACTATGGCTACACCTTC. V gene TRBV29-1 combines with J gene TRBJ1-2; D call uncertain. This CDR3 spans 12 amino acids. V lost 7 bases to trimming and J lost 2 bases, with 11 bases between them. Germline lookup yields CDR1 SQVTM and CDR2 ANQGSEA.

This chain links TRBV11-2 with TRBJ1-6, with 10 bases matching TRBD1. V lost 5 bases to trimming and J lost 13 bases; unmatched junction nucleotides: 14. This CDR3 contains 16 residues. Per the germline V gene, CDR1 is SGHAT and CDR2 is FQNNGV. CDR3 DNA: TGTGCCAGCAGCCCGATCCAACCGGGACAGGGGATCCCCCTCCACTTT. It codes for CASSPIQPGQGIPLHF.

A few counts support this clone. The rearrangement uses TRBV29-1 and TRBJ2-2; D is undetermined. The CDR3 loop spans 12 amino acids. Per the germline V gene, CDR1 is SQVTM and CDR2 is ANQGSEA. Trimming shortened V by 7 bases and J by 1 base, and 7 bases separated the two germline ends. The CDR3 DNA is TGCAGCGCCACAAGGAACACCGGGGAGCTGTTTTTT. Translating it yields CSATRNTGELFF.

The rearrangement joins TRBV27 to TRBJ2-7; D uncertain. There are 13 residues in the CDR3. Trimming shortened V by 6 bases and J by 1 base, and 10 bases separated the two germline ends. Germline V lookup: CDR1 MNHEY, CDR2 SMNVEV (reference sequence). The CDR3 nucleotides read TGTGCCAGCAGCTCAGACCGGTCCTACGAGCAGTACTTC. It is translated as CASSSDRSYEQYF.

V gene TRBV11-2 combines with J gene TRBJ2-4; TRBD1 matches at 7 bases. Germline assignment: CDR1 SGHAT and CDR2 FQNNGV. V lost 6 bases and J lost 0; bases outside the gene matches: 17. CDR3 length: 19 residues. CDR3 nucleotides: TGTGCCAGCAGAAGGCTTGTCGGGACAGAAAAACTAGCCAAAAACATTCAGTACTTC. Encoded protein: CASRRLVGTEKLAKNIQYF. Based on the CDR3 plus reference TRBV11-2 and TRBJ2-4, the full variable domain is EAGVAQSPRYKIIEKRQSVAFWCNPISGHATLYWYQQILGQGPKLLIQFQNNGVVDDSQLPKDRFSAERLKGVDSTLKIQPAKLEDSAVYLCASRRLVGTEKLAKNIQYFGAGTRLSVL.

A single count supports this clone. CDR3 region: CAWGDGRNSPLHF. The CDR3 region has the DNA TGTGCCTGGGGGGACGGAAGGAATTCACCCCTCCACTTT. V usage is TRBV30 and J usage is TRBJ1-6, with D possibly TRBD1 on 5 matching bases. V lost 5 bases and J 7 bases, leaving 12 bases between the germline ends. The germline V gene encodes CDR1 GTSNPN and CDR2 SVGIG (reference sequence). The CDR3 runs 13 residues.

This rearrangement joins TRBV29-1 to TRBJ2-3; D perhaps matches TRBD2 (5 bases). This CDR3 contains 15 residues. CDR1 is SQVTM and CDR2 is ANQGSEA in the germline V gene. The V and J ends lost 2 bases and 2 bases respectively, with 14 bases between them. CDR3 amino acids: CSVELLVDYTDTQYF. CDR3 nucleotides: TGCAGCGTTGAATTGTTGGTCGACTACACAGATACGCAGTATTTT.

The V gene is TRBV27, the J gene TRBJ2-4; 8 bases agree with TRBD1. The germline V gene encodes CDR1 MNHEY and CDR2 SMNVEV (reference sequence). The CDR3 contains 15 residues. The trim removed 5 bases at V and 8 bases at J, leaving 11 bases unmatched. CDR3 sequence reads: CASSPQTGDRDIQYF. For the CDR3, the DNA is TGTGCCAGCAGTCCCCAGACAGGGGATCGGGACATTCAGTACTTC.

The CDR3, as DNA: TGTGCCTGGACCACCCCCGGGACAGGTCTCCTGAATTCACCCCTCCACTTT. It specifies CAWTTPGTGLLNSPLHF. J is TRBJ1-6 and V is TRBV30; 8 nucleotides line up with TRBD1. The CDR3 covers 17 residues. J was trimmed by 7 bases and V by 4 bases; bases with no gene match: 15. CDR1 GTSNPN and CDR2 SVGIG come from the germline V gene (reference sequence).

The chain links TRBV11-3 to TRBJ1-1; D possibly corresponds to TRBD1 (6 bases). The CDR3 has 14 residues. Germline V gene sequence: CDR1 SGHNT, CDR2 YENEEA. The V end was cut by 6 bases, the J end by 1 base, with 12 bases between. As DNA, the CDR3 is TGTGCCAGCAGGCAGGGACACGAGAACACTGAAGCTTTCTTT. Amino acids: CASRQGHENTEAFF.

The V and J genes are TRBV9 and TRBJ2-3, with 8 nucleotides matching TRBD1. V lost 0 bases, J lost 10 bases, and 7 bases stayed unmatched. The CDR3 has 14 residues. Looked up from germline, CDR1 is SGDLS and CDR2 is YYNGEE. This CDR3 is CASSVALRGLPQYF. CDR3 DNA: TGTGCCAGCAGCGTAGCTCTCAGGGGGCTGCCGCAGTATTTT.

This clone was picked up one time. The chain is built from TRBV30 and TRBJ1-2; 8 nucleotides agree with TRBD1. This CDR3 has 15 residues. Germline assignment: CDR1 GTSNPN and CDR2 SVGIG (reference sequence). Germline trimming cut 7 bases from V and 3 bases from J; bases unmatched to any gene: 13. The CDR3 here is CALTIQDREDYGYTF. The CDR3 coding sequence is TGTGCCTTAACCATCCAGGACAGGGAGGACTATGGCTACACCTTC.

The rearrangement uses TRBV4-2 and TRBJ1-4, with 8 bases that match TRBD1. J was trimmed by 4 bases and V by 3 bases; bases with no gene match: 4. Per germline, CDR1 LGHNA and CDR2 YNFKEQ. This CDR3 region has 15 residues. CDR3 sequence (DNA): TGTGCCAGCAGCCAGACAGGGGACGGTAATGAAAAACTGTTTTTT. This encodes CASSQTGDGNEKLFF.

J is TRBJ1-1 and V is TRBV29-1; 10 nucleotides line up with TRBD1. Germline CDR1 SQVTM, CDR2 ANQGSEA. The V gene end was trimmed by 7 bases and the J gene end by 1 base; junction bases not matched to a gene: 3. The CDR3 is 13 amino acids. The CDR3 sequence is CSARQGANTEAFF. As DNA, the CDR3 is TGCAGCGCTAGACAGGGGGCGAACACTGAAGCTTTCTTT.